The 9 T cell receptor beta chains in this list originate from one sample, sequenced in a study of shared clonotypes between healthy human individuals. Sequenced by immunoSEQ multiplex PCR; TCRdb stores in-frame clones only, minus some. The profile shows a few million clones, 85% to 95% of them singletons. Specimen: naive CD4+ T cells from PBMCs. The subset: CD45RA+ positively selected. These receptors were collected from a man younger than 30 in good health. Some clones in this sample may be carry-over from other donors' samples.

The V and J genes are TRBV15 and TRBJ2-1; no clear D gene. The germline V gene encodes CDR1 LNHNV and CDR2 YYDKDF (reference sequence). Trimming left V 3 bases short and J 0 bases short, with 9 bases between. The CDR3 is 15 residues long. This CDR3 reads CATSRIGSSYNEQFF. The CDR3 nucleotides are TGTGCCACCAGCAGGATAGGAAGCTCCTACAATGAGCAGTTCTTC.

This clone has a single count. The CDR3 loop is CAISESPGESKFF. The CDR3 nucleotides read TGTGCCATCAGTGAGTCCCCAGGGGAAAGTAAGTTCTTC. V and J are TRBV10-3 and TRBJ2-1; TRBD1 might be the D (6 bases). V was trimmed by 0 bases and J by 14 bases, leaving 14 bases between them. The CDR3 loop spans 13 amino acids. CDR1 and CDR2 from the germline V gene are ENHRY and SYGVKD.

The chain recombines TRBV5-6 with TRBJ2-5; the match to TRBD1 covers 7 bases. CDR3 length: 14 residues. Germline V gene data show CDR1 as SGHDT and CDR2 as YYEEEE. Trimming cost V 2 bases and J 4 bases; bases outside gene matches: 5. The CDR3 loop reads CASSFTGVAETQYF. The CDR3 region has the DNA TGTGCCAGCAGCTTCACAGGGGTGGCAGAGACCCAGTACTTC. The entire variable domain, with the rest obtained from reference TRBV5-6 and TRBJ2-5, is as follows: DAGVTQSPTHLIKTRGQQVTLRCSPKSGHDTVSWYQQALGQGPQFIFQYYEEEERQRGNFPDRFSGHQFPNYSSELNVNALLLGDSALYLCASSFTGVAETQYFGPGTRLLVL.

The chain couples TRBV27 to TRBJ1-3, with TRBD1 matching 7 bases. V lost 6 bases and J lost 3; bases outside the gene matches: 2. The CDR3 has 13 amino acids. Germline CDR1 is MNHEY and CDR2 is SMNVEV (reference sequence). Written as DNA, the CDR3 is TGTGCCAGCAGATCAGGGGGTGGAAACACCATATATTTT. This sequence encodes CASRSGGGNTIYF.

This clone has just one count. The CDR3 DNA reads TGTGCCAGCACCAGAACGGGACTAGCGGACTCCTACGAGCAGTACTTC. This gives the protein CASTRTGLADSYEQYF. The genes are TRBV28 and TRBJ2-7; 11 positions match TRBD2. The germline V gene encodes CDR1 MDHEN and CDR2 SYDVKM. The CDR3 covers 16 residues. Unmatched junction bases numbered 8, after V lost 7 bases and J lost 0 bases.

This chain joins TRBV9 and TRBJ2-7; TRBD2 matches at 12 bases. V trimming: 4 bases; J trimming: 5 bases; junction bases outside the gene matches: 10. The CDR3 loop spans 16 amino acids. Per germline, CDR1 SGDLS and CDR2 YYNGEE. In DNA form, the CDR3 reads TGTGCCAGCAGCCCTGGGGCGACTAGCGGGAGCAACGAGCAGTACTTC. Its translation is CASSPGATSGSNEQYF.

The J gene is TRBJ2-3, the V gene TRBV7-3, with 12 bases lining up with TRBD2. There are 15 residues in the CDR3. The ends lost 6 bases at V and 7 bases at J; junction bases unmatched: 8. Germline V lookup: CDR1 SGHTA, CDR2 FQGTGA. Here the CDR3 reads CASRSGLAGTNTQYF. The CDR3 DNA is TGTGCCAGCAGATCCGGACTAGCGGGAACAAATACGCAGTATTTT.

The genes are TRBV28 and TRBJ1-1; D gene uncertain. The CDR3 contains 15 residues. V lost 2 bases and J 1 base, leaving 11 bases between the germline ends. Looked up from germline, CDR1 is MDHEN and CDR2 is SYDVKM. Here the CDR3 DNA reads TGTGCCAGCAGTTTAGTGGCGGTGGGGAACACTGAAGCTTTCTTT. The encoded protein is CASSLVAVGNTEAFF.

CDR3 sequence: CASSLGGTSGSNEQFF. CDR3 in DNA: TGTGCCAGCAGTTTGGGGGGGACTAGCGGGAGTAATGAGCAGTTCTTC. The chain couples TRBV6-5 to TRBJ2-1; TRBD2 matches at 14 bases. The CDR3 sequence is 16 residues long. Germline V gene lookup returns CDR1 MNHEY and CDR2 SVGAGI. J was trimmed by 7 bases and V by 4 bases; bases with no gene match: 6.